These 26 T cell receptor beta chains were sequenced from one sample in a study of blood T cell repertoires in COVID-19. The protocol was immunoSEQ multiplex PCR, while the TCRdb copy is restricted to in-frame clones and leaves out a portion. The table includes more than 300,000 clones, 70% to 90% detected once. The source material was peripheral blood. The receptors here all came from a young woman with COVID-19, enrolled during active disease.

The gene calls are TRBV5-1 and TRBJ2-1; 8 bases match TRBD2. With 1 base clipped from V and 9 bases from J, the junction kept 6 bases outside the gene matches. Germline CDR1 SGHRS, CDR2 YFSETQ. This CDR3 spans 14 amino acids. The CDR3 nucleotides are TGCGCCAGCAGCTTGTTTAGCGGGAACCCTGAGCAGTTCTTC. It is translated as CASSLFSGNPEQFF.

The rearrangement uses TRBV19 and TRBJ1-2, with D unclear. From germline, CDR1 is LNHDA and CDR2 SQIVND (reference sequence). The CDR3 spans 15 residues. Between the trimmed V and J ends, which lost 5 bases and 5 bases, there was a span of 18 bases. CDR3 nucleotides: TGTGCCAGTAGTCCAAATCCCGGGGATGGGTATGGCTACACCTTC. Translation: CASSPNPGDGYGYTF.

In the case of this clone: The same CDR3 also results from other DNA sequences found in this sample. This sequence joins TRBV6-5 and TRBJ2-1; 7 positions match TRBD2. The CDR3 length is 14 residues. V shed 6 bases, J shed 5 bases, and the junction held 7 bases outside the gene matches. Germline V gene data show CDR1 as MNHEY and CDR2 as SVGAGI. The CDR3 protein is CASSPRGRDNEQFF. CDR3 in DNA: TGTGCCAGCAGCCCACGAGGGAGGGACAATGAGCAGTTCTTC.

This chain uses TRBV28 with TRBJ1-2; the D gene is possibly TRBD1 (6 bases). CDR1 is MDHEN and CDR2 is SYDVKM in the germline V gene. V was shortened by 6 bases and J by 8 bases, with 7 bases between the two germline ends. This CDR3 is 10 amino acids long. The DNA of the CDR3 is TGTGCCAGCAGAAGGGGGGGCTACACCTTC. Protein: CASRRGGYTF.

The chain recombines TRBV10-3 with TRBJ1-1, with TRBD1 as a possible D gene (5 bases). The CDR3 runs to 15 residues. Germline CDR1 ENHRY, CDR2 SYGVKD. Trimming took 0 bases from V and 3 from J, leaving 11 bases between them. The CDR3 nucleotides are TGTGCCATCAGTGAGTCTCGAGGGGAGGACACTGAAGCTTTCTTT. This encodes CAISESRGEDTEAFF.

This clone has more than one count but fewer than ten. The CDR3, as DNA: TGTGCCAGCAGTCCCGAAATCGGGACAGAGATCTACAATGAGCAGTTCTTC. The encoded protein is CASSPEIGTEIYNEQFF. The chain carries TRBV6-6 and TRBJ2-1, with 7 bases fitting TRBD1. This CDR3 is 17 amino acids long. The germline CDR1 and CDR2 sequences are MNHNY and SVGAGI (reference sequence). The junction had 13 bases not matched to a gene; V was cut back by 5 bases and J by 3 bases.

This clone was found a few times. The gene calls are TRBV7-2 and TRBJ2-2, with TRBD2 identical over 7 bases. Germline V gene lookup returns CDR1 SGHTA and CDR2 FQGNSA. The CDR3 spans 16 residues. Trimming removed 5 bases from V and 5 bases from J; junction bases left unmatched: 11. This CDR3 reads CASSDGLGRETGELFF. CDR3 nucleotides: TGTGCCAGCAGCGACGGTCTGGGGAGGGAAACCGGGGAGCTGTTTTTT. Together with reference TRBV7-2 and TRBJ2-2, the CDR3 gives the full variable domain: GAGVSQSPSNKVTEKGKDVELRCDPISGHTALYWYRQSLGQGLEFLIYFQGNSAPDKSGLPSDRFSAERTGGSVSTLTIQRTQQEDSAVYLCASSDGLGRETGELFFGEGSRLTVL.

This chain uses TRBV7-9 with TRBJ1-6, with D uncertain. Germline V gives CDR1 SEHNR, CDR2 FQNEAQ (reference sequence). This CDR3 contains 16 residues. With 1 base removed from V and 2 bases from J, the gap between germline ends came to 9 bases. The DNA of the CDR3 is TGTGCCAGCAGCTTAGAACGGGGTGCCTATAATTCACCCCTCCACTTT. Encoded protein: CASSLERGAYNSPLHF.

The rearrangement links TRBV19 to TRBJ2-2; D unresolved. Trimming shortened V by 5 bases and J by 7 bases, and 11 bases separated the two germline ends. Germline loops: CDR1 LNHDA, CDR2 SQIVND (reference sequence). The CDR3 covers 13 residues. In DNA form, the CDR3 reads TGTGCCAGTAGTTTTTTTGGCCTCGGGGAGCTGTTTTTT. It encodes CASSFFGLGELFF.

The chain combines TRBV4-1 with TRBJ1-1, with TRBD1 as a possible D gene (6 bases). The CDR3 loop spans 17 amino acids. CDR1 and CDR2 from the germline V gene are MGHRA and YSYEKL. Between the trimmed V and J ends, which lost 2 bases and 3 bases, there was a span of 19 bases. Here the CDR3 reads CASSQTGTQGWDTEAFF. The DNA of the CDR3 is TGCGCCAGCAGCCAAACAGGGACACAGGGATGGGACACTGAAGCTTTCTTT.

CDR3 in amino acids: CASSSPRTGPPYEQYF. The CDR3 DNA sequence: TGTGCCAGCAGTTCACCCCGGACAGGGCCCCCCTACGAGCAGTACTTC. V is TRBV27 and J is TRBJ2-7; 8 positions agree with TRBD1. Germline CDR1 is MNHEY and CDR2 is SMNVEV (reference sequence). The CDR3 runs 16 residues. The V and J ends lost 4 bases and 2 bases, in that order; junction bases with no gene match: 10.

About this clone: Relative to the germline gene, one junction end is altered; a read error may explain this. The J gene is TRBJ2-5, the V gene TRBV2; 9 bases map to TRBD2. CDR3 size: 15 residues. The germline V gene encodes CDR1 SNHLY and CDR2 FYNNEI. CDR3 DNA sequence: TGTGCCAGCAATGAAGGCCTAGCGGGACTGGAGACCCAGTACTTC. Translation: CASNEGLAGLETQYF. Combining the CDR3 with reference TRBV2 and TRBJ2-5 gives the whole variable domain EPEVTQTPSHQVTQMGQEVILRCVPISNHLYFYWYRQILGQKVEFLVSFYNNEISEKSEIFDDQFSVERPDGSNFTLKIRSTKLEDSAMYFCASNEGLAGLETQYFGPGTRLLVL.

Of note for this clone: Other DNA sequences within the sample encode an identical CDR3. V is TRBV6-2 or TRBV6-3 and J is TRBJ2-1; 9 nucleotides agree with TRBD2. This CDR3 spans 14 amino acids. J lost 9 bases, V lost 4 bases, and 7 bases had no gene match. Germline V gene data show CDR1 as MNHEY and CDR2 as SVGEGT. The CDR3 DNA is TGTGCCAGCAGTTTGGCGGGAGGGCCGGGTGAGCAGTTCTTC. Translation gives CASSLAGGPGEQFF.

The genes are TRBV28 and TRBJ2-3, with D tentatively TRBD1 (5 bases). Trimming left V 6 bases short and J 5 bases short, with 21 bases between. Germline V gene sequence: CDR1 MDHEN, CDR2 SYDVKM. This CDR3 is built from 16 residues. Here the CDR3 reads CASSLTGPPPKDTQYF. In DNA form, the CDR3 reads TGTGCCAGCAGCCTAACAGGACCCCCACCAAAAGATACGCAGTATTTT.

The chain is built from TRBV9 and TRBJ2-7; TRBD2 aligns across 10 bases. Looked up from germline, CDR1 is SGDLS and CDR2 is YYNGEE. This CDR3 comprises 15 residues. The V segment lost 3 bases and the J segment 5 bases; nucleotides outside the gene matches: 8. The CDR3 DNA follows: TGTGCCAGCAGCGCAGGGGGACTAGCGATCAACGAGCAGTACTTC. It translates to CASSAGGLAINEQYF.

The chain couples TRBV5-1 to TRBJ2-7; 7 bases are shared with TRBD1. This CDR3 contains 13 residues. Germline CDR1 and CDR2: SGHRS and YFSETQ. After removal of 7 bases from V and 2 bases from J, the junction contained 6 bases not matched to a gene. The CDR3 loop is CASSRGTAYEQYF. Written as DNA, the CDR3 is TGCGCCAGCTCAAGAGGGACAGCCTACGAGCAGTACTTC.

Only a few counts were recorded for this clone. The gene calls are TRBV2 and TRBJ1-1; D perhaps matches TRBD1 (5 bases). CDR3 length: 15 amino acids. From germline, CDR1 is SNHLY and CDR2 FYNNEI. The V and J ends lost 6 bases and 1 base respectively, with 15 bases between them. As DNA, the CDR3 is TGTGCCAGCAGGCAGGGATCCGGATGGAACACTGAAGCTTTCTTT. Its protein is CASRQGSGWNTEAFF.

This chain links TRBV28 with TRBJ2-7; 12 bases are shared with TRBD2. The V segment lost 2 bases and the J segment 3 bases; nucleotides outside the gene matches: 11. CDR1 is MDHEN, CDR2 SYDVKM, per germline. The CDR3 sequence is 18 residues long. CDR3 DNA: TGTGCCAGCAGTTTACGGTCCGGACTAGCGGGACTCGACTACGAGCAGTACTTC. Amino acid sequence: CASSLRSGLAGLDYEQYF.

The chain carries TRBV29-1 and TRBJ2-5; D possibly corresponds to TRBD1 (6 bases). The ends were cut back, 4 bases at V and 4 bases at J, with 10 bases in the middle. The CDR3 is 12 residues long. Germline V CDR1 and CDR2: SQVTM, ANQGSEA. The CDR3 DNA reads TGCAGCGTTGCCAGGGGAGCAGAGACCCAGTACTTC. Translation gives CSVARGAETQYF.

The genes are TRBV5-1 and TRBJ2-1; weak D call: TRBD1 (6 bases). The length of the CDR3 is 13 residues. Trimming took off 6 bases at V and 10 bases at J, with 17 bases between the two ends. Germline V gene sequence: CDR1 SGHRS, CDR2 YFSETQ. Written as DNA, the CDR3 is TGCGCCAGCAAAGGGGCTAACAGGGTGGAGCAGTTCTTC. It translates to CASKGANRVEQFF.

The V gene is TRBV7-2, the J gene TRBJ2-1; 10 bases agree with TRBD2. This CDR3 comprises 15 residues. The germline gives CDR1 SGHTA, CDR2 FQGNSA. With 3 bases clipped from V and 6 bases from J, the junction kept 5 bases outside the gene matches. Here the CDR3 DNA reads TGTGCCAGCAGCTTTTCTAGCGGGAGCTTCAATGAGCAGTTCTTC. Translation gives CASSFSSGSFNEQFF.

The chain employs TRBV6-5 and TRBJ2-3; TRBD2 agrees at 7 bases. The CDR3 has 14 amino acids. The junction had 9 bases not matched to a gene; V was cut back by 7 bases and J by 5 bases. The germline V gene encodes CDR1 MNHEY and CDR2 SVGAGI. Here the CDR3 reads CASKIREGRDTQYF. Written as DNA, the CDR3 is TGTGCCAGCAAAATCAGGGAGGGGAGAGATACGCAGTATTTT.

The chain employs TRBV21-1 and TRBJ2-1; the table's D gene call, TRBD1, was not cross checked with the DNA. TRBV21-1 is designated a pseudogene. This CDR3 region has 14 residues. CDR3 protein: CASSVRQPYNEQFF. CDR3 DNA sequence: TGTGCCAGCAGCGTACGACAGCCATACAATGAGCAGTTCTTC.

A remark on this clone: Additional DNA sequences in this sample encode the identical CDR3. The chain employs TRBV27 and TRBJ2-3, with 8 positions matching TRBD1. This CDR3 has 14 residues. Germline lookup yields CDR1 MNHEY and CDR2 SMNVEV (reference sequence). Unmatched junction bases numbered 4, after V lost 5 bases and J lost 3 bases. The CDR3, as DNA: TGTGCCAGCAGTCTCGGGACAGGAACAGATACGCAGTATTTT. Its protein is CASSLGTGTDTQYF.

This clone came up a few times. This chain connects TRBV9 to TRBJ2-3, with TRBD2 identical over 8 bases. Germline CDR1 reads SGDLS; CDR2 reads YYNGEE. This CDR3 is built from 15 residues. J lost 4 bases, V lost 4 bases, and 8 bases had no gene match. The CDR3 DNA follows: TGTGCCAGCAGCCTTCAGGGGACTAGTTCAGATACGCAGTATTTT. It translates to CASSLQGTSSDTQYF.

The chain carries TRBV2 and TRBJ2-1; D gene ambiguous. Looked up from germline, CDR1 is SNHLY and CDR2 is FYNNEI. V was pared by 4 bases and J by 6 bases, with 10 bases between. This CDR3 is built from 13 residues. This chain's CDR3 is CASSVFVVNEQFF. For the CDR3, the DNA is TGTGCCAGCAGTGTCTTTGTTGTCAATGAGCAGTTCTTC.